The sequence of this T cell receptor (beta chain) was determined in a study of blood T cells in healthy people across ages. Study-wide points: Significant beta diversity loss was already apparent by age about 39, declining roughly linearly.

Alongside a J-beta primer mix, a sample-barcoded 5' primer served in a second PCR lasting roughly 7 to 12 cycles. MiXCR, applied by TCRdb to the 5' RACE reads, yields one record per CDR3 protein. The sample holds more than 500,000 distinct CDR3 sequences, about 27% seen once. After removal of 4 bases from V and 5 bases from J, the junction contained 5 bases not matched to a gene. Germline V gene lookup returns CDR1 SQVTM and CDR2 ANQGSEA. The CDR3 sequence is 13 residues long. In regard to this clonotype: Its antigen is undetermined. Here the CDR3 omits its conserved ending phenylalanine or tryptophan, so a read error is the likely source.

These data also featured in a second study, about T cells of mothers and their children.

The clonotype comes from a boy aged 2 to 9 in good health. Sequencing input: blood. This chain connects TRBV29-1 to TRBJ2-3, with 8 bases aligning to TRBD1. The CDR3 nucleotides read TGCAGCGTTGTTTACAGGGGGATAGATACGCAGTATCTT. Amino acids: CSVVYRGIDTQYL.